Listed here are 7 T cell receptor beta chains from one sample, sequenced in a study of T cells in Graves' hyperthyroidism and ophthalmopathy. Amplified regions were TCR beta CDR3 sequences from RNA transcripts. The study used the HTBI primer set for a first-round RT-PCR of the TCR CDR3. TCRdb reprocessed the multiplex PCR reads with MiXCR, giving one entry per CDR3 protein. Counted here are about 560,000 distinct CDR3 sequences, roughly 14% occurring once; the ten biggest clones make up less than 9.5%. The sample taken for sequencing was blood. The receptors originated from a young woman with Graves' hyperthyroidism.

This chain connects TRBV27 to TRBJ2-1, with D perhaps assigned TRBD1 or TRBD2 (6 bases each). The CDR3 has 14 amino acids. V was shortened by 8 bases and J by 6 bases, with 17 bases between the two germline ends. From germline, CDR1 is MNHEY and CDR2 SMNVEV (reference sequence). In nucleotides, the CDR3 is TGTGCCAGCTTCGGGGGCCCCACTCGCAATGAGCAGTTCTTC. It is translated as CASFGGPTRNEQFF.

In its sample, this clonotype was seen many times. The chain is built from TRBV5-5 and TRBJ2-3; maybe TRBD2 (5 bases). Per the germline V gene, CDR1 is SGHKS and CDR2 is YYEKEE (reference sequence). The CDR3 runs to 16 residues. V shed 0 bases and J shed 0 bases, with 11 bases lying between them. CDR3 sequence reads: CASSLGSGPSTDTQYF. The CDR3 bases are TGTGCCAGCAGCTTGGGAAGCGGTCCTAGCACAGATACGCAGTATTTT.

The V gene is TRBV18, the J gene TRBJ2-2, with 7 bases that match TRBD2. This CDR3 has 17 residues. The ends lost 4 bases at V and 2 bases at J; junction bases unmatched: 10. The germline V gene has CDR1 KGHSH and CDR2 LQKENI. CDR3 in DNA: TGTGCCAGCTCACAATTCAGCGGGACGGGAAACACCGGGGAGCTGTTTTTT. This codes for CASSQFSGTGNTGELFF.

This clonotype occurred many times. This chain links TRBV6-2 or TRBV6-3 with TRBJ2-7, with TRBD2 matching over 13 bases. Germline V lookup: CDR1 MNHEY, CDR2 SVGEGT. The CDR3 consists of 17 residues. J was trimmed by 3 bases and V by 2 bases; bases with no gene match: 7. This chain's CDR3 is CASSYPRTSGSVYEQYF. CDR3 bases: TGTGCCAGCAGTTACCCCCGGACTAGCGGGAGTGTCTACGAGCAGTACTTC.

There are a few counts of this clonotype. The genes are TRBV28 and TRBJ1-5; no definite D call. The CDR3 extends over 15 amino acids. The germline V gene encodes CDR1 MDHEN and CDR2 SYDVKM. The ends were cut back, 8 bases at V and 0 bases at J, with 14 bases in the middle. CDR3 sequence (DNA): TGTGCCAGCCAAGCGGGTGACTATAGCAATCAGCCCCAGCATTTT. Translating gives CASQAGDYSNQPQHF. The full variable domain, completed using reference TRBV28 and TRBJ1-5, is DVKVTQSSRYLVKRTGEKVFLECVQDMDHENMFWYRQDPGLGLRLIYFSYDVKMKEKGDIPEGYSVSREKKERFSLILESASTNQTSMYLCASQAGDYSNQPQHFGDGTRLSIL.

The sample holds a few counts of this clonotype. In DNA form, the CDR3 reads TGTGCCAGCAGAGGCTCTGATTTCTCCTACAATGAGCAGTTCTTC. Amino acids: CASRGSDFSYNEQFF. The V call is TRBV6-1, the J call TRBJ2-1, with D uncertain. V dropped 6 bases and J dropped 0 bases, with 12 bases sitting between them. Germline CDR1 MNHNS, CDR2 SASEGT. The CDR3 spans 15 residues.

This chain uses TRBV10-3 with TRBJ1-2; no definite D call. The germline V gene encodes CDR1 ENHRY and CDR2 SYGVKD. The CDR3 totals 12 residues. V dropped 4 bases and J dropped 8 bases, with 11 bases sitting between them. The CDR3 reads CAISADLRGYTF. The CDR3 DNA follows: TGTGCCATCAGTGCTGATCTCCGGGGCTACACCTTC.